This T cell receptor (beta chain) was sequenced during a study of early T cells in non-severe SARS-CoV-2 infection. Across the whole study: RNA in bulk from unsorted whole blood was sequenced, and chains were unpaired.

Study conclusions and caveats: Database matching using VDJdb favored anti-spike CD8 responses, with private and CD4 specificities left missing.

Researchers tagged individual cDNA molecules with unique molecular identifiers. TCRdb itself ran the 5' RACE reads through MiXCR, one entry per CDR3 protein. The sample shows roughly 66,000 distinct CDR3 sequences, around 8.7% of them seen only once. This clonotype was counted many times. Its specificity is not known. Germline lookup yields CDR1 MNHEY and CDR2 SVGAGI. With V trimmed by 6 bases and J by 0 bases, 3 bases remained unmatched. This CDR3 has 15 amino acids. Specimen: whole blood. This chain joins TRBV6-5 and TRBJ2-3; 10 nucleotides align to TRBD2. The clonotype was recovered from an adult who was a healthcare worker with PCR-confirmed SARS-CoV-2 infection or an uninfected control (not recorded which). The CDR3 loop is CASSQTSGSTDTQYF. As DNA, the CDR3 is TGTGCCAGCAGCCAGACTAGCGGGAGCACAGATACGCAGTATTTT.